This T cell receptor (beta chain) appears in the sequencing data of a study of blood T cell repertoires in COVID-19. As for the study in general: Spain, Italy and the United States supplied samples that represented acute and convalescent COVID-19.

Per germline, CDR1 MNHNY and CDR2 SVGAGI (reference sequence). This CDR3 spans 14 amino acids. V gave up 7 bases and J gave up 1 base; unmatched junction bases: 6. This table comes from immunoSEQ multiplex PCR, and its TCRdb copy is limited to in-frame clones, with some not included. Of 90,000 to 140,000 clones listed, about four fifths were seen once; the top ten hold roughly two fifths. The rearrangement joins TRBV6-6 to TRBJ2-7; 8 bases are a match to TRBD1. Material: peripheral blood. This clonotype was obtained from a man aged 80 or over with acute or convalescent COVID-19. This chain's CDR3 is CASTGTGVSYEQYF. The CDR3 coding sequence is TGTGCCAGCACCGGGACAGGCGTGTCCTACGAGCAGTACTTC.